Following are 10 T cell receptor beta chains from one sample sequenced in a study of T cell changes during pregnancy in multiple sclerosis. Libraries were prepared by immunoSEQ multiplex PCR; TCRdb keeps only in-frame clonotypes and omits some of them. The sample carries approximately 65,000 clones, roughly 89% recorded once. This sample comprised peripheral blood, obtained in the third trimester of pregnancy. The receptor source for this set is a female donor in good health, enrolled as a control in a pregnancy study.

This clone was observed once. The chain employs TRBV7-8 and TRBJ1-5; TRBD1 is a possible D gene (5 bases). Germline CDR1 reads SGHVS; CDR2 reads FQNEAQ. Trimming shortened V by 5 bases and J by 0 bases, and 11 bases separated the two germline ends. The CDR3 is 15 amino acids. CDR3 sequence: CASSPVGDSNQPQHF. Here the CDR3 DNA reads TGTGCCAGCAGCCCAGTAGGGGATAGCAATCAGCCCCAGCATTTT.

This chain uses TRBV7-9 with TRBJ2-1; D is uncertain. The V end lost 1 base, the J end lost 9 bases, and 4 bases lay between the germline ends. CDR1 and CDR2 from the germline V gene are SEHNR and FQNEAQ (reference sequence). CDR3 length: 11 amino acids. The CDR3 spells CASSLGAEQFF. The DNA for the CDR3 is TGTGCCAGCAGCTTAGGGGCTGAGCAGTTCTTC. Filled out from reference TRBV7-9 and TRBJ2-1, the complete variable domain reads DTGVSQNPRHKITKRGQNVTFRCDPISEHNRLYWYRQTLGQGPEFLTYFQNEAQLEKSRLLSDRFSAERPKGSFSTLEIQRTEQGDSAMYLCASSLGAEQFFGPGTRLTVL.

The V call is TRBV11-2, the J call TRBJ1-2; no clear D. Trimming cost V 5 bases and J 6 bases, with 22 bases left between them. Germline lookup yields CDR1 SGHAT and CDR2 FQNNGV. CDR3 size: 16 residues. The CDR3 loop reads CASSPRIRVLGNGYTF. The CDR3 nucleotides read TGTGCCAGCAGCCCCCGAATACGGGTCCTCGGGAATGGCTACACCTTC.

This sequence joins TRBV5-6 and TRBJ1-6; 8 bases are a match to TRBD1. Trimming at V came to 4 bases and at J to 8 bases, leaving 8 bases not matched to a gene. Per the germline V gene, CDR1 is SGHDT and CDR2 is YYEEEE. This CDR3 region has 15 residues. CDR3 DNA sequence: TGTGCCAGCAGCAAAGGCAGGGGGCTGGATTCACCCCTCCACTTT. This codes for CASSKGRGLDSPLHF. The full variable domain, with the rest looked up from reference TRBV5-6 and TRBJ1-6, is DAGVTQSPTHLIKTRGQQVTLRCSPKSGHDTVSWYQQALGQGPQFIFQYYEEEERQRGNFPDRFSGHQFPNYSSELNVNALLLGDSALYLCASSKGRGLDSPLHFGNGTRLTVT.

The CDR3 nucleotides are TGTGCCAGCACGAGGCAAGCTAACTATGGCTACACCTTC. Amino acid sequence: CASTRQANYGYTF. The chain combines TRBV7-2 with TRBJ1-2; D ambiguous. Germline CDR1 and CDR2: SGHTA and FQGNSA. The CDR3 sequence is 13 residues long. Trimming stripped 7 bases from V and 0 bases from J, with 9 bases between.

The chain links TRBV28 to TRBJ1-5; 10 nucleotides align to TRBD1. CDR1 and CDR2 from the germline V gene are MDHEN and SYDVKM. V gave up 2 bases and J gave up 6 bases; unmatched junction bases: 4. The CDR3 has 15 amino acids. The CDR3 region has the DNA TGTGCCAGCAGTTTAGACAGGGGGCATGCTCAGCCCCAGCATTTT. Protein sequence: CASSLDRGHAQPQHF.

V usage is TRBV6-5 and J usage is TRBJ1-6; no clear D. V lost 4 bases to trimming and J lost 6 bases, with 4 bases between them. Germline values: CDR1 MNHEY, CDR2 SVGAGI. This CDR3 comprises 12 residues. CDR3 DNA: TGTGCCAGCAGTTTCAGTAATTCACCCCTCCACTTT. This codes for CASSFSNSPLHF.

The CDR3 DNA reads as TGTGCCAGCAGCCAAAAGGGGGACATCTATGGCTACACCTTC. As protein: CASSQKGDIYGYTF. The V and J genes are TRBV4-2 and TRBJ1-2; weak D call: TRBD1 (6 bases). V lost 2 bases to trimming and J lost 4 bases, with 11 bases between them. The CDR3 is 14 residues long. Germline V lookup: CDR1 LGHNA, CDR2 YNFKEQ.

The chain recombines TRBV6-1 with TRBJ2-7; the D gene is possibly TRBD2 (5 bases). Trimming took 2 bases from V and 12 from J, leaving 11 bases between them. The CDR3 is 11 amino acids. CDR1 is MNHNS, CDR2 SASEGT, per germline. CDR3 sequence (DNA): TGTGCCAGCAGTGAATCGGGATACCGGTACTTC. Amino acids: CASSESGYRYF.

This rearrangement joins TRBV5-4 to TRBJ2-3; TRBD2 aligns across 13 bases. Trimming took 3 bases from V and 1 from J; bases not matched to a gene: 2. The germline CDR1 and CDR2 sequences are SGHNT and YYREEE (reference sequence). This CDR3 is 16 amino acids long. The CDR3 DNA sequence: TGTGCCAGCAGCTCGGGGACTAGCGGGGGCACAGATACGCAGTATTTT. Translation gives CASSSGTSGGTDTQYF.